This T cell receptor beta chain was identified during a study of blood T cells in healthy people across ages. General study results and limits: Possibly, changes in expanded clonotypes were confounded because donor CMV status was unknown. More naive CD4+ cells and higher diversity were found in long-lived than in aged donors.

For the second PCR, which ran for about 7 to 11 cycles, a sample-barcoded 5' primer and a J-beta primer mix were used. TCRdb re-called the 5' RACE reads through MiXCR, storing one row per CDR3 protein. In the table there are about 1.8 million distinct CDR3 sequences, around half of which are singletons. Points on this clonotype: The antigen is undetermined.

CDR1 is SGHTA and CDR2 is FQGNSA in the germline V gene. V was cut by 3 bases and J by 6 bases, with 13 bases left in between. The CDR3 sequence is 14 residues long. No fewer than 7 million PBMCs went into each sample. Sequencing was carried out using blood. This clonotype was obtained from a woman aged 40-49 years in good health. V and J are TRBV7-2 and TRBJ2-3; D perhaps matches TRBD1 (6 bases). The CDR3: CASSFSDSRDTQYF. The CDR3 coding sequence is TGTGCCAGCAGCTTCTCGGACAGCAGGGATACGCAGTATTTT. Full variable domain (outside the CDR3, taken from reference TRBV7-2 and TRBJ2-3): GAGVSQSPSNKVTEKGKDVELRCDPISGHTALYWYRQSLGQGLEFLIYFQGNSAPDKSGLPSDRFSAERTGGSVSTLTIQRTQQEDSAVYLCASSFSDSRDTQYFGPGTRLTVL.